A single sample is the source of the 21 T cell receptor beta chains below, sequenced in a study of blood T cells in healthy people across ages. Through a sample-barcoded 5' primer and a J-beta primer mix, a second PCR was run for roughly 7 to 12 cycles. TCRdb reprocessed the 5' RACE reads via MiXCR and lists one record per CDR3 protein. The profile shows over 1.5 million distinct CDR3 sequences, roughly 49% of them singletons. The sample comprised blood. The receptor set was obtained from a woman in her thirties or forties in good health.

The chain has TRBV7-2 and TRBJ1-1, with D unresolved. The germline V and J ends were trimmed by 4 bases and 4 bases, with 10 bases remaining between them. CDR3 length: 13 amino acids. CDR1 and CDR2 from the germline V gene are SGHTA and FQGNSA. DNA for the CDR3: TGTGCCAGCAGCTCTAGGGTTGGCACTGAAGCTTTCTTT. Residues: CASSSRVGTEAFF.

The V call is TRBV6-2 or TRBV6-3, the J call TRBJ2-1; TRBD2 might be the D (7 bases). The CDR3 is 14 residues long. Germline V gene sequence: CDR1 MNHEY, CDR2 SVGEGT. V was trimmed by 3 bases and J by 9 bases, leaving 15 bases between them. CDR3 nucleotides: TGTGCCAGCAGTTATTTGGGGGGGCCGGGTGAGCAGTTCTTC. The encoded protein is CASSYLGGPGEQFF.

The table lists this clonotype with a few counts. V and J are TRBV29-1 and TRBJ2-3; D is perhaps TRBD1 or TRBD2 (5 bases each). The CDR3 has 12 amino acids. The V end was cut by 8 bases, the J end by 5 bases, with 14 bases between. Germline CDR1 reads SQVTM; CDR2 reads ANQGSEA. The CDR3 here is CSPRGAGDTQYF. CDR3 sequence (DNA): TGCAGCCCACGAGGGGCTGGAGATACGCAGTATTTT.

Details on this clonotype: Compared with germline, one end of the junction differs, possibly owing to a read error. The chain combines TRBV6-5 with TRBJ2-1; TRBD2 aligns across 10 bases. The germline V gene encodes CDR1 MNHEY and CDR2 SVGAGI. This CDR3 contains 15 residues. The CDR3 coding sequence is TGTGCCAGCAGGTACTTGTCTAGCGGGGGCAATGAGCTGTTCTTC. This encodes CASRYLSSGGNELFF.

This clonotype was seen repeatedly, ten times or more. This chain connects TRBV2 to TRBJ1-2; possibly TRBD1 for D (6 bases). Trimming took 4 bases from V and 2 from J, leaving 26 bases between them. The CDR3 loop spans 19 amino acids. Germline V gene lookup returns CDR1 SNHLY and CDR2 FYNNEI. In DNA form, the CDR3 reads TGTGCCAGCAGTGGGTTAGTCAAGACTGGGGGGCAGGGAAACTATGGCTACACCTTC. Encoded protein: CASSGLVKTGGQGNYGYTF.

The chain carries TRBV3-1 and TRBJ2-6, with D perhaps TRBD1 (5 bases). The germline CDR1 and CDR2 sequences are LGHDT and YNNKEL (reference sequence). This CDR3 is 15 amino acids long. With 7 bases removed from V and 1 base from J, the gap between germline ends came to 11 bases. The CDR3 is CASTEQGSGANVLTF. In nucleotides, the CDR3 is TGTGCCAGCACAGAGCAGGGATCTGGGGCCAACGTCCTGACTTTC. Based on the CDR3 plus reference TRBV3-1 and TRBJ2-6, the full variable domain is DTAVSQTPKYLVTQMGNDKSIKCEQNLGHDTMYWYKQDSKKFLKIMFSYNNKELIINETVPNRFSPKSPDKAHLNLHINSLELGDSAVYFCASTEQGSGANVLTFGAGSRLTVL.

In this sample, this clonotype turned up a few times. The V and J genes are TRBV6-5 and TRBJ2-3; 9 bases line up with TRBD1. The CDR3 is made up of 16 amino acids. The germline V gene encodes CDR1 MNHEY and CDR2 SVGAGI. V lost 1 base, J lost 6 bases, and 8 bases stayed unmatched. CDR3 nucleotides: TGTGCCAGCAGTTACTTCGGACAGGGGCCAGGGGATACGCAGTATTTT. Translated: CASSYFGQGPGDTQYF.

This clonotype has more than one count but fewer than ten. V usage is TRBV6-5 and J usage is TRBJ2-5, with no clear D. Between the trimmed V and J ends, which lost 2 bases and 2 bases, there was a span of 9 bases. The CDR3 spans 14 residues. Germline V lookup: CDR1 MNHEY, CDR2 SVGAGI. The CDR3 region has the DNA TGTGCCAGCAGTTACGGACCGATTCAAGAGACCCAGTACTTC. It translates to CASSYGPIQETQYF.

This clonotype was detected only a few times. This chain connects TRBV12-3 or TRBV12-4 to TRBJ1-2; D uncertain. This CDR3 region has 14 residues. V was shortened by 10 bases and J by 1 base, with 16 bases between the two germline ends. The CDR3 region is CATSRFSLNYGYTF. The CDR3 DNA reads TGTGCCACCTCAAGGTTTTCACTTAACTATGGCTACACCTTC.

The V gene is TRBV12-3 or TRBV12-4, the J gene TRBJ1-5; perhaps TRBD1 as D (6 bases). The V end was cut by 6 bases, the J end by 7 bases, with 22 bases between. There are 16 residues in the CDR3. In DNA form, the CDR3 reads TGTGCCAGCAGCCCCGGAACAGGGACGATAGACCAGCCCCAGCATTTT. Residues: CASSPGTGTIDQPQHF.

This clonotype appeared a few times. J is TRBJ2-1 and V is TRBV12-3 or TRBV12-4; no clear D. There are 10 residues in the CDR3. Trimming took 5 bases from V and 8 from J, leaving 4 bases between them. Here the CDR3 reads CASSPYEQFF. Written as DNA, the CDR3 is TGTGCCAGCAGTCCCTATGAGCAGTTCTTC.

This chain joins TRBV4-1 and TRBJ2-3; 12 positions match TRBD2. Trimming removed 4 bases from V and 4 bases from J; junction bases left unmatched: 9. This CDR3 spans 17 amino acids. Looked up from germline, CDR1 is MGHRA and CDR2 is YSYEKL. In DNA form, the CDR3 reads TGCGCCAGCAGCCGGAAACTAGCGGGGGGCGTTGCAGATACGCAGTATTTT. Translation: CASSRKLAGGVADTQYF.

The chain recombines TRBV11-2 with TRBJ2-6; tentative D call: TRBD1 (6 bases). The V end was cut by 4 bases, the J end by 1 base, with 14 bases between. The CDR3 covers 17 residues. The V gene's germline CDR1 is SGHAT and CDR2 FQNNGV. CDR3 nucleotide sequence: TGTGCCAGCAGCTCCACGGGACACTTATCTGGGGCCAACGTCCTGACTTTC. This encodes CASSSTGHLSGANVLTF.

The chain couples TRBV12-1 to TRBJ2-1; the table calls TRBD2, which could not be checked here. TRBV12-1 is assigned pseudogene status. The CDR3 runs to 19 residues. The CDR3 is CASSFAPSGGPSWKNEQFF. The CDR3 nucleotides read TGTGCCAGCAGCTTTGCGCCTAGCGGGGGGCCCAGCTGGAAAAATGAGCAGTTCTTC.

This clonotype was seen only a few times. CDR3 in DNA: TGTGCCAGCAGCCCGCGGGGGTGGACAGATACGCAGTATTTT. Encoded protein: CASSPRGWTDTQYF. V and J are TRBV3-1 and TRBJ2-3; 7 nucleotides match TRBD2. J lost 3 bases, V lost 4 bases, and 4 bases had no gene match. The CDR3 covers 14 residues. From germline, CDR1 is LGHDT and CDR2 YNNKEL (reference sequence).

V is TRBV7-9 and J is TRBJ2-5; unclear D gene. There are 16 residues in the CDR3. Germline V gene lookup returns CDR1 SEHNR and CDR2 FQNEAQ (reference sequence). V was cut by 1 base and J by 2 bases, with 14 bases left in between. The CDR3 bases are TGTGCCAGCAGCTTAGGCGTTGGGTCCGCACAAGAGACCCAGTACTTC. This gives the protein CASSLGVGSAQETQYF.

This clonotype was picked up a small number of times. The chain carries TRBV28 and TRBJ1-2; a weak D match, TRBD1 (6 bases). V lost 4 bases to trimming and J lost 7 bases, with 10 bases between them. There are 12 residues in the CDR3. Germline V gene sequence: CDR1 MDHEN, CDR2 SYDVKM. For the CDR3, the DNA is TGTGCCAGCAGTTCCTCAGGGGTTGGCTACACCTTC. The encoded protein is CASSSSGVGYTF.

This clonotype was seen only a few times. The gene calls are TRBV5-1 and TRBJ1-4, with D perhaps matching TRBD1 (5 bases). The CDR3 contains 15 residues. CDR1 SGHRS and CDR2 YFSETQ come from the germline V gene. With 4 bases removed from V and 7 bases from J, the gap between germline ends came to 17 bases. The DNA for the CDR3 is TGCGCCAGCAGCCTCGGGGCAGGGAGACTTGAAAAACTGTTTTTT. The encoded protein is CASSLGAGRLEKLFF.

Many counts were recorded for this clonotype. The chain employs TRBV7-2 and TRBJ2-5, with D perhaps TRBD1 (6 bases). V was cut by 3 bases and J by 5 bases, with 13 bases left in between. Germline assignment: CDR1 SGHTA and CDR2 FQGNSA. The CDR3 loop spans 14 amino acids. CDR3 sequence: CASSLGRGWETQYF. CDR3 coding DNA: TGTGCCAGCAGCTTGGGCAGGGGATGGGAGACCCAGTACTTC.

DNA of the CDR3: TGTGCCAGCAGCGTAGATAGCGGGGCCCAAGAGACCCAGTACTTC. This gives the protein CASSVDSGAQETQYF. The rearrangement links TRBV9 to TRBJ2-5; 8 positions match TRBD2. Trimming cost V 0 bases and J 1 base; bases outside gene matches: 2. This CDR3 has 15 residues. Germline V gene lookup returns CDR1 SGDLS and CDR2 YYNGEE.

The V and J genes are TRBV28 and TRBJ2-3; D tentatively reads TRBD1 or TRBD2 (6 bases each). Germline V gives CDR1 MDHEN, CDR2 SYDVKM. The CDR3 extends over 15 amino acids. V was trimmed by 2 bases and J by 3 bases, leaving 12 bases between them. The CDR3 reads CASSLHGGWTDTQYF. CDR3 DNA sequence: TGTGCCAGCAGTTTACACGGGGGCTGGACAGATACGCAGTATTTT.